The present T cell receptor beta chain was sequenced within a study of Ad26.COV2.S vaccination and SARS-CoV-2 variants. The CDR3 extends over 13 amino acids. Germline V lookup: CDR1 SGHNT, CDR2 YENEEA. The V end was cut by 1 base, the J end by 13 bases, with 11 bases between. Noted treatment: roughly 18 received Ad26.COV2.S at low or high dose, single or two shots; roughly five received placebo; per-sample allocation not given. Collection of the samples took place on day 63 after the first injection of vaccine or placebo. Assay used: immunoSEQ multiplex PCR; TCRdb lists only in-frame clones, some missing. The sample records over 400,000 clones, 92% being singletons.

This sample comprised peripheral blood, obtained in a trial of Ad26.COV2.S vaccine versus placebo. The rearrangement uses TRBV11-3 and TRBJ1-6; D not certain. The origin of this receptor is a person between 18 and 65 years old who received the Ad26.COV2.S COVID-19 vaccine or a placebo. CDR3 amino acids: CASSLGSTAPLHF. CDR3 nucleotide sequence: TGTGCCAGCAGCTTAGGTTCGACTGCCCCCCTCCACTTT.